This is a list of T cell receptor beta chains from one sample in a study of long-term antiretroviral therapy in people with HIV. Generated by immunoSEQ multiplex PCR, the TCRdb table keeps only in-frame clones and is missing some. This table has 13,000 to 15,000 clones, 80% appearing once. Sequenced here: unsorted PBMCs, sampled 3.2 years before starting antiretroviral therapy. The receptors were gathered from a man aged 35 to 55 with HIV. CDR3s include the opening cysteine and the closing phenylalanine or tryptophan. The D gene is left open where the match is weak. Expanded clones are given a class, and other clones once, few, many or no size at all.

clone_size | j_call | v_call | d_call | cdr3_aa | cdr3_nt
few | TRBJ2-1 | TRBV7-3 | NA | CASSFGSADNEQFF | TGTGCCAGCAGCTTTGGATCCGCCGACAATGAGCAGTTCTTC
few | TRBJ1-1 | TRBV5-1 | NA | CASSLNGETEAFF | TGCGCCAGCAGCTTGAACGGGGAAACTGAAGCTTTCTTT
NA | TRBJ1-4 | TRBV18 | NA | CASSPGSADSLKLFF | TGTGCCAGCTCACCAGGATCCGCGGACAGCCTAAAACTGTTTTTT
NA | TRBJ2-3 | TRBV5-4 | TRBD2 | CASSSRTSGGSTDTQYF | TGTGCCAGCAGCTCACGGACTAGCGGGGGAAGCACAGATACGCAGTATTTT
NA | TRBJ2-1 | TRBV18 | TRBD2 | CASSPTGLASNEQFF | TGTGCCAGCTCACCGACGGGACTAGCGAGCAATGAGCAGTTCTTC
NA | TRBJ2-5 | TRBV29-1 | NA | CSVVGGGAQETQYF | TGCAGCGTTGTGGGTGGGGGGGCCCAAGAGACCCAGTACTTC
once | TRBJ1-1 | TRBV10-1 | NA | CASSENSYTEAFF | TGCGCCAGCAGTGAGAACTCATACACTGAAGCTTTCTTT
NA | TRBJ2-1 | TRBV6-5 | NA | CASTAEPYNEQFF | TGTGCCAGCACCGCCGAACCGTACAATGAGCAGTTCTTC
NA | TRBJ2-6 | TRBV11-1 | NA | CASSLRTGANVLTF | TGTGCCAGCAGCTTACGTACTGGGGCCAACGTCCTGACTTTC
NA | TRBJ1-2 | TRBV27 | TRBD1 | CASSLGGQPYGYTF | TGTGCCAGCAGCCTTGGGGGACAGCCGTATGGCTACACCTTC
NA | TRBJ2-5 | TRBV7-9 | NA | CASSFLGVIGETQYF | TGTGCCAGCAGCTTTCTGGGGGTAATAGGAGAGACCCAGTACTTC
few | TRBJ1-4 | TRBV7-2 | NA | CASSFRSEKLFF | TGTGCCAGCAGCTTTCGGAGCGAAAAACTGTTTTTT
once | TRBJ1-5 | TRBV9 | NA | CASSVGSSSAQPQHF | TGTGCCAGCAGCGTAGGAAGTAGTTCGGCTCAGCCCCAGCATTTT
once | TRBJ1-5 | TRBV2 | NA | CASSEWERSQPQHF | TGTGCCAGCAGTGAATGGGAGCGTAGTCAGCCCCAGCATTTT
NA | TRBJ1-1 | TRBV6-1 | NA | CASGGRTEAFF | TGTGCCAGTGGGGGACGCACTGAAGCTTTCTTT
NA | TRBJ2-3 | TRBV11-1 | NA | CASSPRAGDTQYF | TGTGCCAGCAGCCCTCGCGCGGGAGATACGCAGTATTTT
few | TRBJ1-5 | TRBV7-9 | NA | CASSLPDQPQHF | TGTGCCAGCAGCTTACCGGATCAGCCCCAGCATTTT
NA | TRBJ1-5 | TRBV9 | NA | CASSVNGESNQPQHF | TGTGCCAGCAGCGTAAACGGGGAGAGCAATCAGCCCCAGCATTTT
NA | TRBJ2-4 | TRBV2 | TRBD1 | CASSGQGQNIQYF | TGTGCCAGCAGTGGACAGGGCCAAAACATTCAGTACTTC
NA | TRBJ1-1 | TRBV28 | NA | CASSLVRDTWDTEAFF | TGTGCCAGCAGTTTGGTACGGGATACGTGGGACACTGAAGCTTTCTTT
NA | TRBJ1-2 | TRBV4-2 | NA | CASSQGPILPNYGYTF | TGTGCCAGCAGCCAAGGCCCCATACTGCCTAACTATGGCTACACCTTC